This entry features one T cell receptor (beta chain) sequence. V gave up 6 bases and J gave up 1 base; unmatched junction bases: 9. This CDR3 is built from 16 residues. The data stem from a study of blood T cells in healthy people across ages. Using a J-beta primer mix together with a sample-barcoded 5' primer, a second PCR was run for about 6 to 12 cycles. TCRdb reprocessed the 5' RACE reads via MiXCR and lists one record per CDR3 protein. The repertoire has hundreds of thousands of distinct CDR3 sequences, less than 25% of them found once; the top ten carry 8.5% to 9.5%. The sample was also linked to a second study, of T cells of mothers and their children.

The source material was blood. V usage is TRBV12-3 or TRBV12-4 and J usage is TRBJ1-5; 7 nucleotides match TRBD1. This clonotype originated in a boy younger than 18 in good health. CDR3 residues: CASSSKGAGSNQPQHF. The CDR3, as DNA: TGTGCCAGCAGCTCGAAGGGGGCAGGGAGCAATCAGCCCCAGCATTTT.